This record covers a single T cell receptor (beta chain). Its specificity is unknown. Libraries were prepared by immunoSEQ multiplex PCR; TCRdb keeps only in-frame clonotypes and omits some of them. The sample consists of roughly 500,000 clones, approximately 94% of them appearing once. The CDR3 is 14 amino acids. Germline V gives CDR1 MGHDK, CDR2 SYGVNS. Trimming shortened V by 6 bases and J by 1 base, and 10 bases separated the two germline ends. The sample is drawn from a study of shared clonotypes between healthy human individuals. Regarding the study as a whole: Clonotype sharing across several donors was observed for around 5% of naive CD4 clonotypes.

The V gene is TRBV25-1, the J gene TRBJ1-3; tentative D call: TRBD1 (6 bases). Input material: naive CD4+ T cells sorted from blood. Subset in this sample: CD45RA+ positively selected. The clonotype originates from a woman aged 30 to 39 in good health. The DNA for the CDR3 is TGTGCCAGCAGGGACGGGACATCTGGAAACACCATATATTTT. This translates into CASRDGTSGNTIYF.